These 6 T cell receptor beta chains share one sample of origin, sequenced in a study of blood T cell repertoires in COVID-19 (dated by TCRdb to the early 2020s). The library was built by means of the immunoSEQ multiplex PCR assay. TCRdb obtained this table from immuneACCESS and retained in-frame rearrangements with V and J assigned. These tables miss some clones; where compared with another copy, unresolved V genes account for less than half of the shortfall, and the remainder is unexplained. Within this sample are 110,000 to 150,000 clones, with about 89% of them counted one time only. The ten largest clonotypes hold less than 3% of the sample. The sequenced sample consisted of peripheral blood. These receptor sequences come from a man aged 55 to 70 with active or convalescent COVID-19.

The chain joins TRBV7-8 to TRBJ2-7; TRBD2 might be the D (6 bases). This CDR3 region has 20 residues. Trimming took off 5 bases at V and 3 bases at J, with 32 bases between the two ends. Germline V gene lookup returns CDR1 SGHVS and CDR2 FQNEAQ. The CDR3 coding sequence is TGTGCCAGCAGCCCAGCGGTCGGGCAGGCGGGGTACCTTCAAATCTACGAGCAGTACTTC. As protein: CASSPAVGQAGYLQIYEQYF.

This chain links TRBV18 with TRBJ1-2; maybe TRBD1 (6 bases). The V end was cut by 3 bases, the J end by 3 bases, with 17 bases between. The V gene's germline CDR1 is KGHSH and CDR2 LQKENI. The CDR3 has 16 amino acids. The CDR3 is CASSPLSQGMDYGYTF. CDR3 nucleotide sequence: TGTGCCAGCTCACCTCTTTCTCAGGGGATGGACTATGGCTACACCTTC.

J is TRBJ2-2 and V is TRBV24-1, with 9 bases aligning to TRBD2. The CDR3 runs 18 residues. V shed 4 bases, J shed 4 bases, and the junction held 12 bases outside the gene matches. Germline V gene lookup returns CDR1 KGHDR and CDR2 SFDVKD. CDR3 DNA sequence: TGTGCCACCAGTGAATATGACTGGGTAGCGGGAGTCACCGGGGAGCTGTTTTTT. Protein product: CATSEYDWVAGVTGELFF.

This chain joins TRBV29-1 and TRBJ1-1, with TRBD1 matching over 7 bases. The CDR3 runs to 14 residues. CDR1 is SQVTM, CDR2 ANQGSEA, per germline. The V gene end was trimmed by 3 bases and the J gene end by 6 bases; junction bases not matched to a gene: 10. The CDR3 is CSVDKTGTGSEAFF. As DNA, the CDR3 is TGCAGCGTTGATAAGACAGGGACCGGCTCTGAAGCTTTCTTT.

V is TRBV2 and J is TRBJ1-4, with D perhaps TRBD1 (6 bases). The CDR3 is 15 amino acids. Germline-derived CDR1 and CDR2 are SNHLY and FYNNEI. Trimming pared 5 bases from V and 7 bases from J, leaving 17 bases between. This CDR3 is CASSLTGIRGEKLFF. CDR3 coding DNA: TGTGCCAGCAGTTTAACAGGGATTCGGGGTGAAAAACTGTTTTTT. Looking up the rest from reference TRBV2 and TRBJ1-4 gives the full variable domain: EPEVTQTPSHQVTQMGQEVILRCVPISNHLYFYWYRQILGQKVEFLVSFYNNEISEKSEIFDDQFSVERPDGSNFTLKIRSTKLEDSAMYFCASSLTGIRGEKLFFGSGTQLSVL.

This clone was picked up one time. The chain recombines TRBV19 with TRBJ2-7, with TRBD2 identical over 10 bases. Germline V gives CDR1 LNHDA, CDR2 SQIVND (reference sequence). The CDR3 is made up of 16 amino acids. V shed 5 bases, J shed 3 bases, and the junction held 10 bases outside the gene matches. CDR3 amino acids: CASSAASGGYNYEQYF. DNA for the CDR3: TGTGCCAGTAGTGCAGCTAGCGGGGGATACAACTACGAGCAGTACTTC.